These 11 T cell receptor beta chains were all obtained from the same sample, sequenced in a study of blood T cell repertoires in COVID-19. Profiled with immunoSEQ multiplex PCR; TCRdb holds only in-frame clones, not every one. The table includes 70,000 to 95,000 clones, 82% detected once. The sequencing input was peripheral blood. These receptors originate from a human donor in a cohort sampled during active COVID-19.

The genes are TRBV3-1 (or the pseudogene TRBV3-2) and TRBJ2-7, with 12 positions matching TRBD1. Germline trimming cut 3 bases from V and 4 bases from J; bases unmatched to any gene: 4. Germline V gene sequence: CDR1 LGHDT, CDR2 YNNKEL (reference sequence). The CDR3 contains 15 residues. CDR3 DNA sequence: TGTGCCAGCAGCCACGGGACAGGGGGCTTTTACGAGCAGTACTTC. It translates to CASSHGTGGFYEQYF.

The chain is built from TRBV29-1 and TRBJ2-1, with D unclear. V was shortened by 4 bases and J by 0 bases, with 4 bases between the two germline ends. CDR3 length equals 12 residues. Germline-derived CDR1 and CDR2 are SQVTM and ANQGSEA. DNA of the CDR3: TGCAGCGTTGTCAGCTCCTACAATGAGCAGTTCTTC. Protein: CSVVSSYNEQFF.

The genes are TRBV3-1 (or the pseudogene TRBV3-2) and TRBJ2-2; D call uncertain. The ends were cut back, 0 bases at V and 13 bases at J, with 15 bases in the middle. The germline V gene has CDR1 LGHDT and CDR2 YNNKEL (reference sequence). CDR3 length equals 14 residues. The DNA of the CDR3 is TGTGCCAGCAGCCAAGAGGATGTCAGGCTCAGGCTGTTTTTT. Its protein product is CASSQEDVRLRLFF.

This clone was detected a few times. This chain joins TRBV11-2 and TRBJ2-2; D gene ambiguous. Trimming removed 8 bases from V and 0 bases from J, with 10 bases in between. The CDR3 covers 14 residues. Germline V gene data show CDR1 as SGHAT and CDR2 as FQNNGV. CDR3: CASRVKANTGELFF. The CDR3 nucleotides read TGTGCCAGCCGGGTGAAGGCGAACACCGGGGAGCTGTTTTTT. Looking up the rest from reference TRBV11-2 and TRBJ2-2 gives the full variable domain: EAGVAQSPRYKIIEKRQSVAFWCNPISGHATLYWYQQILGQGPKLLIQFQNNGVVDDSQLPKDRFSAERLKGVDSTLKIQPAKLEDSAVYLCASRVKANTGELFFGEGSRLTVL.

This chain uses TRBV7-2 with TRBJ2-5; 9 bases map to TRBD2. Germline V gene data show CDR1 as SGHTA and CDR2 as FQGNSA. The CDR3 extends over 16 amino acids. Trimming took 8 bases from V and 5 from J; bases not matched to a gene: 15. CDR3 coding DNA: TGTGCCAGCCGCCTTTCGGGGGGACTAGCTTTGGAGACCCAGTACTTC. It translates to CASRLSGGLALETQYF.

The chain has TRBV20-1 and TRBJ1-4; D unclear. Trimming removed 4 bases at V and 8 bases at J, with 8 bases between. Germline V gives CDR1 DFQATT, CDR2 SNEGSKA (reference sequence). This CDR3 is 11 amino acids long. CDR3 DNA sequence: TGCAGTGCTACCTTTCGGGAAAAACTGTTTTTT. Amino acids: CSATFREKLFF.

DNA of the CDR3: TGTGCCAGCAGCAAACCCGGGCGGGTCTATGGCTACACCTTC. It is translated as CASSKPGRVYGYTF. The rearrangement links TRBV21-1 to TRBJ1-2. TRBV21-1 is designated a pseudogene. This CDR3 spans 14 amino acids.

This chain joins TRBV28 and TRBJ1-4, with D uncertain. V was pared by 2 bases and J by 0 bases, with 10 bases between. CDR1 is MDHEN, CDR2 SYDVKM, per germline. The CDR3 is 16 amino acids. CDR3 nucleotides: TGTGCCAGCAGTTTAACGAGGGCGGCAACTAATGAAAAACTGTTTTTT. Residues: CASSLTRAATNEKLFF.

The J gene is TRBJ2-5, the V gene TRBV10-3; D not certain. Per the germline V gene, CDR1 is ENHRY and CDR2 is SYGVKD. V was clipped by 6 bases and J by 5 bases, with 7 bases between them. The CDR3 consists of 11 residues. In nucleotides, the CDR3 is TGTGCCATCAGCGCCGGGGAGACCCAGTACTTC. It yields the protein CAISAGETQYF.

The gene calls are TRBV19 and TRBJ2-3; 10 nucleotides align to TRBD2. This CDR3 region has 16 residues. Unmatched junction bases numbered 7, after V lost 6 bases and J lost 1 base. Germline assignment: CDR1 LNHDA and CDR2 SQIVND (reference sequence). The CDR3: CASSRSGTSGTDTQYF. For the CDR3, the DNA is TGTGCCAGTAGCCGGAGTGGGACTAGCGGCACAGATACGCAGTATTTT. Using reference TRBV19 and TRBJ2-3 for the parts outside the CDR3, the full variable domain is DGGITQSPKYLFRKEGQNVTLSCEQNLNHDAMYWYRQDPGQGLRLIYYSQIVNDFQKGDIAEGYSVSREKKESFPLTVTSAQKNPTAFYLCASSRSGTSGTDTQYFGPGTRLTVL.

The chain uses TRBV4-1 and TRBJ1-3, with 7 bases lining up with TRBD1. Trimming removed 4 bases from V and 2 bases from J; junction bases left unmatched: 11. The CDR3 is made up of 17 amino acids. Germline CDR1 MGHRA, CDR2 YSYEKL. The CDR3 DNA is TGCGCCAGCAGCCTTTTTCTCCTTACAGGGGCTGGAAACACCATATATTTT. Its translation is CASSLFLLTGAGNTIYF.